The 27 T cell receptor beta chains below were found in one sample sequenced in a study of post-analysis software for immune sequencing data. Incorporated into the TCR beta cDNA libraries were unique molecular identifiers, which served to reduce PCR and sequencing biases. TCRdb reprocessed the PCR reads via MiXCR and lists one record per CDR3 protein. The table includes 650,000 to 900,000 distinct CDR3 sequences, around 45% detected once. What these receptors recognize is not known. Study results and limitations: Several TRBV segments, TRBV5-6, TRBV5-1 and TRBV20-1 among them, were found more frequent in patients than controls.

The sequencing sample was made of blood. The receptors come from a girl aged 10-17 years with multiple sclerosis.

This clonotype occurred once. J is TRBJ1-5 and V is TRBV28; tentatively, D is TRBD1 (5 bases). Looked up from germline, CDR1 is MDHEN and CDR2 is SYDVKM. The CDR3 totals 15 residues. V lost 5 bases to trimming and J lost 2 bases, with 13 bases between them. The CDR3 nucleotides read TGTGCCAGCAGTGCCAGGGTGGCGGGCAATCAGCCCCAGCATTTT. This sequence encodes CASSARVAGNQPQHF.

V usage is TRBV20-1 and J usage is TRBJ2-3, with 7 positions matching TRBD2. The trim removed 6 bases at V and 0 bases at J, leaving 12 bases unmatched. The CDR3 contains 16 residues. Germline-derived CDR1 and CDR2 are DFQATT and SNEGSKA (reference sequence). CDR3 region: CSAQREAGESTDTQYF. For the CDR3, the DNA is TGCAGTGCCCAAAGGGAGGCGGGAGAGAGCACAGATACGCAGTATTTT.

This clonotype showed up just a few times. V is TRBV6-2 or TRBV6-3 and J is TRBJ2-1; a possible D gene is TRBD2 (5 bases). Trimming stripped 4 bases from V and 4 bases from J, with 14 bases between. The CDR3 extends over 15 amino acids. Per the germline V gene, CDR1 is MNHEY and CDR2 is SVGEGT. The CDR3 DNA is TGTGCCAGCAGTTCCCCAGCGGATACGTACAATGAGCAGTTCTTC. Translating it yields CASSSPADTYNEQFF.

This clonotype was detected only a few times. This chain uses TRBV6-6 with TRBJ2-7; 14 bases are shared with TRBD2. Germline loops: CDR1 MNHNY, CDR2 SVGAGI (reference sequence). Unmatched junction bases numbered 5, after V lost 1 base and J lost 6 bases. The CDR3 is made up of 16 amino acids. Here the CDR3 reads CASSYFGLAGGVEQYF. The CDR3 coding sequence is TGTGCCAGCAGTTACTTCGGACTAGCGGGAGGTGTCGAGCAGTACTTC.

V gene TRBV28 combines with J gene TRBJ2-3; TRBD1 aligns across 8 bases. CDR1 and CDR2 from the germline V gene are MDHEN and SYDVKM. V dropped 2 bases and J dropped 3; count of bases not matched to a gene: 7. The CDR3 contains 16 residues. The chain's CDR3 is CASSLGPGGVTDTQYF. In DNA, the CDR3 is TGTGCCAGCAGTTTAGGGCCAGGGGGCGTTACAGATACGCAGTATTTT.

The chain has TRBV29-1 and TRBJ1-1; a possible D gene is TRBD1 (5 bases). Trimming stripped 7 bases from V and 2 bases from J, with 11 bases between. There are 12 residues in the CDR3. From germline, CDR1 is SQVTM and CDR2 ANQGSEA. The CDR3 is CSAGRENTEAFF. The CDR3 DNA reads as TGCAGCGCTGGCAGGGAAAACACTGAAGCTTTCTTT.

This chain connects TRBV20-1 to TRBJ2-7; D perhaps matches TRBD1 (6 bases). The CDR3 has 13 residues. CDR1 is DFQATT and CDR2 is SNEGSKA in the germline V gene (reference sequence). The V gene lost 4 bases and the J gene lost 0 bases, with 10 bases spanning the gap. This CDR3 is CSAIRGISYEQYF. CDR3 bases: TGCAGTGCTATAAGGGGGATCTCCTACGAGCAGTACTTC.

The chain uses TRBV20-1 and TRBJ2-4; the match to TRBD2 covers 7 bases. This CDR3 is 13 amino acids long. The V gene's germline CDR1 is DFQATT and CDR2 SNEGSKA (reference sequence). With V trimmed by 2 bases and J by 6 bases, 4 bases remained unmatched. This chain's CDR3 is CSARKAGSNIQYF. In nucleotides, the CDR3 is TGCAGTGCTAGAAAAGCGGGGTCAAACATTCAGTACTTC.

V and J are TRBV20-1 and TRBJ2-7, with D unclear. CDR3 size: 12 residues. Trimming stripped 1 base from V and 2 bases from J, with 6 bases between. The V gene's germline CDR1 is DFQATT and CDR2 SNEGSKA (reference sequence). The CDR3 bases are TGCAGTGCTAGAGGGATGACCTACGAGCAGTACTTC. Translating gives CSARGMTYEQYF.

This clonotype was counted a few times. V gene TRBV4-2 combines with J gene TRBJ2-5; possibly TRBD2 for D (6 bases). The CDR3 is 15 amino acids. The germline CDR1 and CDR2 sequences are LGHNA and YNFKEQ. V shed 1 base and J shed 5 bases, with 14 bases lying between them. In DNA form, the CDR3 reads TGTGCCAGCAGCCAAGGGCGGGACCCGGGGGAGACCCAGTACTTC. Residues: CASSQGRDPGETQYF.

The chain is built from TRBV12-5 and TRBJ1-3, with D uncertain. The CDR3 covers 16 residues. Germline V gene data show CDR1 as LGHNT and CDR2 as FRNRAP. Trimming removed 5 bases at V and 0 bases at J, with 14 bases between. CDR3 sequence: CASGRSARSSGNTIYF. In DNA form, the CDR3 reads TGTGCTAGTGGTCGCTCTGCCAGGAGCTCTGGAAACACCATATATTTT.

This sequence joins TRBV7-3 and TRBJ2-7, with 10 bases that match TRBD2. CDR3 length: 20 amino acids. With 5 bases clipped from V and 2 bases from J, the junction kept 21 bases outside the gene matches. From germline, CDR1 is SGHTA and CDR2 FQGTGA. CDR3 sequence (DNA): TGTGCCAGCAGCCCAAGGGGTTCTAGCGGGAGCTACCGGGTCCCCTACGAGCAGTACTTC. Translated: CASSPRGSSGSYRVPYEQYF. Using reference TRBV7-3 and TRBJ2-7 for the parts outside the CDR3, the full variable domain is GAGVSQTPSNKVTEKGKYVELRCDPISGHTALYWYRQSLGQGPEFLIYFQGTGAADDSGLPNDRFFAVRPEGSVSTLKIQRTERGDSAVYLCASSPRGSSGSYRVPYEQYFGPGTRLTVT.

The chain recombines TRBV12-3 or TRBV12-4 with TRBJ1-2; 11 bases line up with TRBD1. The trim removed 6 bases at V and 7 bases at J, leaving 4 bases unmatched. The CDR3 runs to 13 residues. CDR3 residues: CASRRGTGGGYTF. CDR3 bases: TGTGCCAGCAGACGCGGGACAGGGGGTGGCTACACCTTC.

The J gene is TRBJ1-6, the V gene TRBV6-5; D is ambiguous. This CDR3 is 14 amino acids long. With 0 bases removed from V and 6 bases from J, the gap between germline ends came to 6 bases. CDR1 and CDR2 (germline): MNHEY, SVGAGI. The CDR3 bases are TGTGCCAGCAGTTACTCAGGGTTTAATTCACCCCTCCACTTT. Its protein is CASSYSGFNSPLHF.

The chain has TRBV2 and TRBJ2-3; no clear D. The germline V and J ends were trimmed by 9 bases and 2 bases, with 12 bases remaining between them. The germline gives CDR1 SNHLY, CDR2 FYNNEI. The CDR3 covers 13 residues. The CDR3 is CARVADPTDTQYF. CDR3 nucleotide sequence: TGTGCCAGAGTGGCGGACCCCACAGATACGCAGTATTTT.

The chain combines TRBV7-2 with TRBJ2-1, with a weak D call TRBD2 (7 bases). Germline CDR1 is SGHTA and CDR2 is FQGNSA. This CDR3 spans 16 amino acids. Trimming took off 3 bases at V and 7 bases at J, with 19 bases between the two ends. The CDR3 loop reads CASSFHWGGRGNEQFF. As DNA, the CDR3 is TGTGCCAGCAGCTTTCATTGGGGGGGCCGGGGTAATGAGCAGTTCTTC. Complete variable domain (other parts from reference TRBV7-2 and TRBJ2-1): GAGVSQSPSNKVTEKGKDVELRCDPISGHTALYWYRQSLGQGLEFLIYFQGNSAPDKSGLPSDRFSAERTGGSVSTLTIQRTQQEDSAVYLCASSFHWGGRGNEQFFGPGTRLTVL.

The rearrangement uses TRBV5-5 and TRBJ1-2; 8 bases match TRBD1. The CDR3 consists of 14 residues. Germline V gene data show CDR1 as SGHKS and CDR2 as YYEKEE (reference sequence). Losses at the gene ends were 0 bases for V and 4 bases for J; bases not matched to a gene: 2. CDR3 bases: TGTGCCAGCAGCTTGGATGGACAGGGCTATGGCTACACCTTC. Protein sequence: CASSLDGQGYGYTF.

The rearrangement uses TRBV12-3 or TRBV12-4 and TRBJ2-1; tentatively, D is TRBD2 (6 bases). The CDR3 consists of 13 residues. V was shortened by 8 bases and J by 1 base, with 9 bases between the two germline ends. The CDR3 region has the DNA TGTGCCAGCCTAGCGAATTCCTACAATGAGCAGTTCTTC. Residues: CASLANSYNEQFF.

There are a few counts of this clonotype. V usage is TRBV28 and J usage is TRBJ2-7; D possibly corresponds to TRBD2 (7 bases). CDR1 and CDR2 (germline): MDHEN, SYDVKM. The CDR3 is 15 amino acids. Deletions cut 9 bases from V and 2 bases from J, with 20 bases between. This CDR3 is CASSLSWGGPYEQYF. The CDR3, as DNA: TGTGCCAGTAGTCTTTCCTGGGGGGGGCCCTACGAGCAGTACTTC.

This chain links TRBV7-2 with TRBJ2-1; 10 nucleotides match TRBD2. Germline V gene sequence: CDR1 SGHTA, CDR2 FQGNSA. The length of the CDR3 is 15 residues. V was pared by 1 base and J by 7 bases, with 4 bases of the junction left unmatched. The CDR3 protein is CASSLGSGRSNEQFF. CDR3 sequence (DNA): TGTGCCAGCAGCTTAGGTAGCGGGAGGAGTAATGAGCAGTTCTTC.

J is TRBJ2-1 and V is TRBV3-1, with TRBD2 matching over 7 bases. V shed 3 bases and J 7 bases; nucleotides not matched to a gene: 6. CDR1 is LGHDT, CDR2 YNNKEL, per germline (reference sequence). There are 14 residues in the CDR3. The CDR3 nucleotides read TGTGCCAGCAGCCAGACGCTCGGGAGGAATGAGCAGTTCTTC. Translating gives CASSQTLGRNEQFF.

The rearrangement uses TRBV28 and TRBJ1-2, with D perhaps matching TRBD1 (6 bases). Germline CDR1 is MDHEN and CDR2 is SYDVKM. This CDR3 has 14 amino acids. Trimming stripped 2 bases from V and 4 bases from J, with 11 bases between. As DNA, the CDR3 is TGTGCCAGCAGTTTACCGACAGGACCCTATGGCTACACCTTC. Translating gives CASSLPTGPYGYTF.

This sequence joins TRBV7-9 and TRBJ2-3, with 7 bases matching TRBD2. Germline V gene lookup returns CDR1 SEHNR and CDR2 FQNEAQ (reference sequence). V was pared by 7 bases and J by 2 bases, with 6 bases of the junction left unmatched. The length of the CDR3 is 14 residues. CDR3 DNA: TGTGCCAGCAACGGGGGACTATTCACAGATACGCAGTATTTT. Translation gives CASNGGLFTDTQYF.

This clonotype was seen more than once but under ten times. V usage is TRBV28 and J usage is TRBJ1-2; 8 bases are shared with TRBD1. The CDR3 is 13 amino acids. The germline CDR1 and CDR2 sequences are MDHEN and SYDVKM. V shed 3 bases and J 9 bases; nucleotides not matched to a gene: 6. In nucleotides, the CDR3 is TGTGCCAGCAGTTTCCAGGGGGCGGGTAGCTACACCTTC. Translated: CASSFQGAGSYTF.

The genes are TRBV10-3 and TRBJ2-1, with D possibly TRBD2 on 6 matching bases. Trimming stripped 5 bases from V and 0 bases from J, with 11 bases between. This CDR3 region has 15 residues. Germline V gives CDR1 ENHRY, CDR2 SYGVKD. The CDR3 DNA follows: TGTGCCATCAGTTTAGCGGCTAGCTCCTACAATGAGCAGTTCTTC. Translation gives CAISLAASSYNEQFF.

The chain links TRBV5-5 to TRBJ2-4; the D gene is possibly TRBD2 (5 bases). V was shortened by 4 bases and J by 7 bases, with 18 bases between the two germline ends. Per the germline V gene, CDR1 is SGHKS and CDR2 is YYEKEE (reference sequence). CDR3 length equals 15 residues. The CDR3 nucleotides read TGTGCCAGCAGCGCTGAGGGCCTCCGGAGGAACATTCAGTACTTC. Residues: CASSAEGLRRNIQYF. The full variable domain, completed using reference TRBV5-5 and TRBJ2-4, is DAGVTQSPTHLIKTRGQQVTLRCSPISGHKSVSWYQQVLGQGPQFIFQYYEKEERGRGNFPDRFSARQFPNYSSELNVNALLLGDSALYLCASSAEGLRRNIQYFGAGTRLSVL.

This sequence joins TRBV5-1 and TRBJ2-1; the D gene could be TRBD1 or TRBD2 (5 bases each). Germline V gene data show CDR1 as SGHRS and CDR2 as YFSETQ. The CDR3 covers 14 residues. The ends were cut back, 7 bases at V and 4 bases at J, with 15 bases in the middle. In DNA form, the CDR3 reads TGCGCCAGCGGGACCCAAAACAGGTACAATGAGCAGTTCTTC. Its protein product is CASGTQNRYNEQFF.